This entry lists 10 T cell receptor beta chains sequenced from one sample in a study of T-cell reconstitution after alpha-beta-depleted transplantation in children. Molecular barcoding with unique molecular identifiers was used for the TCRbeta library. TCRdb analysed the PCR reads with MiXCR anew, one entry per CDR3 protein. The sample records roughly 500,000 distinct CDR3 sequences, roughly a tenth being singletons. This specimen consisted of PBMCs, obtained before TCRalphabeta/CD19-depleted stem cell transplant. All receptors come from a child under 10 years old with inherited bone marrow failure, due to receive a stem cell transplant.

This clonotype was seen a few times. The rearrangement uses TRBV7-9 and TRBJ1-2; 9 bases align to TRBD1. CDR3 length: 15 residues. V trimming: 2 bases; J trimming: 5 bases; junction bases outside the gene matches: 6. Germline V lookup: CDR1 SEHNR, CDR2 FQNEAQ (reference sequence). CDR3: CASSLTTGGIYGYTF. The CDR3, as DNA: TGTGCCAGCAGCTTAACGACAGGGGGAATTTATGGCTACACCTTC.

At least ten counts were recorded for this clonotype. The V gene is TRBV7-2, the J gene TRBJ2-7, with 7 bases matching TRBD1. Germline V gives CDR1 SGHTA, CDR2 FQGNSA. The CDR3 has 15 amino acids. V was pared by 1 base and J by 3 bases, with 6 bases of the junction left unmatched. CDR3 loop: CASSLGHRGSYEQYF. In nucleotides, the CDR3 is TGTGCCAGCAGCTTAGGGCACAGGGGCAGCTACGAGCAGTACTTC.

This clonotype was found a few times. The chain is built from TRBV2 and TRBJ2-3; D is tentatively TRBD1 or TRBD2 (5 bases each). From germline, CDR1 is SNHLY and CDR2 FYNNEI. With 7 bases removed from V and 0 bases from J, the gap between germline ends came to 11 bases. This CDR3 contains 14 residues. As DNA, the CDR3 is TGTGCCAGCATGGGGACCCCGAGCACAGATACGCAGTATTTT. Protein product: CASMGTPSTDTQYF.

This clonotype has ten or more counts. The J gene is TRBJ1-5, the V gene TRBV10-3, with unresolved D. V shed 0 bases and J shed 0 bases, with 6 bases lying between them. The CDR3 extends over 15 amino acids. Germline V gene sequence: CDR1 ENHRY, CDR2 SYGVKD. DNA for the CDR3: TGTGCCATCAGTGAGTCGTGGGATAGCAATCAGCCCCAGCATTTT. It codes for CAISESWDSNQPQHF.

This clonotype was counted a few times. V usage is TRBV29-1 and J usage is TRBJ2-7, with TRBD2 matching over 7 bases. The CDR3 loop spans 11 amino acids. From germline, CDR1 is SQVTM and CDR2 ANQGSEA. V trimming: 6 bases; J trimming: 6 bases; junction bases outside the gene matches: 5. This CDR3 is CSVGLGGEQYF. The CDR3 nucleotides read TGCAGCGTAGGACTAGGTGGCGAGCAGTACTTC.

This clonotype was counted ten times or more. V is TRBV7-8 and J is TRBJ2-7; D perhaps matches TRBD2 (6 bases). Germline V lookup: CDR1 SGHVS, CDR2 FQNEAQ. Trimming left V 1 base short and J 3 bases short, with 16 bases between. The CDR3 extends over 16 amino acids. The CDR3 region is CASSLVIGAGGYEQYF. CDR3 in DNA: TGTGCCAGCAGCTTAGTTATCGGGGCCGGGGGCTACGAGCAGTACTTC. The full variable domain, rest sourced from reference TRBV7-8 and TRBJ2-7, is GAGVSQSPRYKVAKRGQDVALRCDPISGHVSLFWYQQALGQGPEFLTYFQNEAQLDKSGLPSDRFFAERPEGSVSTLKIQRTQQEDSAVYLCASSLVIGAGGYEQYFGPGTRLTVT.

V and J are TRBV15 and TRBJ2-5; 9 bases fit TRBD2. Germline V gene lookup returns CDR1 LNHNV and CDR2 YYDKDF (reference sequence). This CDR3 spans 16 amino acids. V lost 5 bases, J lost 1 base, and 8 bases stayed unmatched. The CDR3 protein is CATSPSGTSLQETQYF. The CDR3 region has the DNA TGTGCCACCAGCCCCTCCGGGACTAGCCTCCAAGAGACCCAGTACTTC.

This clonotype was counted ten times or more. At one end, the junction sequence differs from germline, possibly due to a read error. V and J are TRBV4-2 and TRBJ1-4; no firm D call. Germline CDR1 LGHNA, CDR2 YNFKEQ. The CDR3 contains 16 residues. The CDR3 DNA reads as TGTGCCAGCAGCGAAGAATTTGGCCCAACTAATGAAAAACTGTTTTTT. Encoded protein: CASSEEFGPTNEKLFF.

This clonotype was detected ten times or more. The chain links TRBV20-1 to TRBJ2-7; D unresolved. This CDR3 comprises 14 residues. CDR1 is DFQATT, CDR2 SNEGSKA, per germline (reference sequence). V was clipped by 0 bases and J by 4 bases, with 13 bases between them. DNA for the CDR3: TGCAGTGCTAGAGATCTCCACAGATATTACGAGCAGTACTTC. Protein sequence: CSARDLHRYYEQYF.

This clonotype was seen ten or more times. The chain employs TRBV28 and TRBJ2-7, with TRBD1 as a possible D gene (6 bases). Germline values: CDR1 MDHEN, CDR2 SYDVKM. The CDR3 length is 15 residues. Trimming removed 2 bases from V and 4 bases from J, with 15 bases in between. The CDR3 reads CASSLPGARGYEQYF. The CDR3 DNA reads as TGTGCCAGCAGTTTACCAGGGGCTAGGGGATACGAGCAGTACTTC.